Below, 22 T cell receptor beta chains from the same sample are listed, as sequenced in a study of CD8 T cells in Susac syndrome. RNA in amounts of roughly 0.5 to 1 ug was reverse transcribed with random hexamers. A single record per CDR3 protein comes from TCRdb applying MiXCR to the immunoSEQ multiplex PCR reads. The sample carries approximately 200,000 distinct CDR3 sequences, roughly 90% recorded once. The specimen was CD8+ T cells from PBMCs. The source is a human donor with multiple sclerosis.

This clonotype is a singleton in its sample. The chain uses TRBV12-3 or TRBV12-4 and TRBJ1-2, with D hard to call. V lost 5 bases and J lost 3, with 4 bases in between. The CDR3 totals 11 residues. The CDR3 spells CASSQHYGYTF. For the CDR3, the DNA is TGTGCCAGCAGTCAGCACTATGGCTACACCTTC.

This clonotype was observed a handful of times. The V gene is TRBV10-3, the J gene TRBJ1-2; D is unclear. V was cut by 0 bases and J by 3 bases, with 8 bases left in between. The germline gives CDR1 ENHRY, CDR2 SYGVKD. The CDR3 contains 14 residues. The CDR3 DNA reads TGTGCCATCAGTGAGTCGCGGGAGTACTATGGCTACACCTTC. It specifies CAISESREYYGYTF.

The V call is TRBV12-3 or TRBV12-4, the J call TRBJ2-3; 8 bases line up with TRBD1. V gave up 5 bases and J gave up 2 bases; unmatched junction bases: 6. The CDR3 runs to 15 residues. This chain's CDR3 is CASSPPGGITDTQYF. CDR3 DNA: TGTGCCAGCAGTCCCCCAGGGGGCATCACAGATACGCAGTATTTT.

The chain is built from TRBV2 and TRBJ2-3; maybe TRBD1 (6 bases). Germline CDR1 and CDR2: SNHLY and FYNNEI. V lost 5 bases and J 2 bases, leaving 14 bases between the germline ends. The CDR3 covers 15 residues. The CDR3 nucleotides read TGTGCCAGCAGTCTAGGGGGAACTAACACAGATACGCAGTATTTT. Its translation is CASSLGGTNTDTQYF.

The table lists this clonotype with a few counts. This chain uses TRBV20-1 with TRBJ2-7; 7 positions agree with TRBD2. The CDR3 loop spans 15 amino acids. With 0 bases clipped from V and 2 bases from J, the junction kept 7 bases outside the gene matches. Germline V lookup: CDR1 DFQATT, CDR2 SNEGSKA (reference sequence). CDR3 protein: CSARDGSSGPYEQYF. The CDR3 region has the DNA TGCAGTGCTAGAGATGGGTCTAGCGGTCCCTACGAGCAGTACTTC.

This chain links TRBV19 with TRBJ1-2; D gene ambiguous. The germline V gene has CDR1 LNHDA and CDR2 SQIVND (reference sequence). This CDR3 has 12 amino acids. CDR3 region: CATLEGNYGYTF. The CDR3 nucleotides read TGTGCGACCTTAGAGGGAAACTATGGCTACACCTTC.

The chain joins TRBV20-1 to TRBJ2-1, with 10 bases fitting TRBD2. The J segment lost 8 bases and the V segment lost 0 bases, leaving 7 bases of the junction unmatched. This CDR3 is built from 15 residues. The germline gives CDR1 DFQATT, CDR2 SNEGSKA (reference sequence). The CDR3 DNA reads TGCAGTGCTAGAGAGGCTAGCGGGAGTCGCTATGAGCAGTTCTTC. It yields the protein CSAREASGSRYEQFF.

DNA for the CDR3: TGTGCCTGGAGTGAAGCCAATCCTCATACGCAGTATTTT. This sequence encodes CAWSEANPHTQYF. The chain joins TRBV30 to TRBJ2-3, with D unclear. This CDR3 contains 13 residues. Germline assignment: CDR1 GTSNPN and CDR2 SVGIG (reference sequence). Between the trimmed V and J ends, which lost 1 base and 7 bases, there was a span of 12 bases.

The gene calls are TRBV20-1 and TRBJ2-5, with 8 bases identical to TRBD2. The V gene end was trimmed by 1 base and the J gene end by 2 bases; junction bases not matched to a gene: 3. The CDR3 is made up of 14 amino acids. The germline V gene encodes CDR1 DFQATT and CDR2 SNEGSKA (reference sequence). In DNA, the CDR3 is TGCAGTGCTAGAGGTAGCGGGGAGCAAGAGACCCAGTACTTC. Translated, it gives CSARGSGEQETQYF.

This sequence joins TRBV5-6 and TRBJ2-5, with D perhaps given as TRBD1 or TRBD2 (6 bases each). Trimming took off 3 bases at V and 2 bases at J, with 14 bases between the two ends. CDR1 is SGHDT and CDR2 is YYEEEE in the germline V gene. This CDR3 has 15 amino acids. CDR3 bases: TGTGCCAGCAGCTCCTTAGGGGGGCTTCAAGAGACCCAGTACTTC. It yields the protein CASSSLGGLQETQYF.

The rearrangement links TRBV11-3 to TRBJ2-6; tentatively, D is TRBD1 (6 bases). The CDR3 loop spans 15 amino acids. Germline-derived CDR1 and CDR2 are SGHNT and YENEEA. The germline V and J ends were trimmed by 5 bases and 2 bases, with 10 bases remaining between them. The CDR3 loop reads CASSPRDTGANVLTF. Written as DNA, the CDR3 is TGTGCCAGCAGCCCCCGGGACACTGGGGCCAACGTCCTGACTTTC.

The genes are TRBV10-3 and TRBJ1-6; no reliable D call. From germline, CDR1 is ENHRY and CDR2 SYGVKD. The CDR3 consists of 14 residues. V lost 0 bases, J lost 2 bases, and 2 bases lay in between. The DNA of the CDR3 is TGTGCCATCAGTGAGTCGCCCTATAATTCACCCCTCCACTTT. Residues: CAISESPYNSPLHF.

The chain links TRBV7-9 to TRBJ2-1, with D possibly being TRBD1 or TRBD2 (5 bases each). Trimming cost V 6 bases and J 9 bases, with 12 bases left between them. The CDR3 totals 12 residues. CDR1 SEHNR and CDR2 FQNEAQ come from the germline V gene (reference sequence). CDR3 in amino acids: CASRGTGGEQFF. CDR3 DNA sequence: TGTGCCAGCAGAGGGACCGGAGGTGAGCAGTTCTTC.

This chain connects TRBV25-1 to TRBJ1-1, with D possibly matching TRBD1 (5 bases). In germline, CDR1 is MGHDK, CDR2 SYGVNS. The CDR3 covers 14 residues. Trimming stripped 6 bases from V and 3 bases from J, with 14 bases between. CDR3 in DNA: TGTGCCAGCAGCCCCGGGGGTTGGGACACTGAAGCTTTCTTT. This encodes CASSPGGWDTEAFF.

V usage is TRBV4-1 and J usage is TRBJ2-7; D is tentatively TRBD1 or TRBD2 (5 bases each). This CDR3 is built from 16 residues. Germline V gene sequence: CDR1 MGHRA, CDR2 YSYEKL. V lost 2 bases and J lost 3, with 17 bases in between. Here the CDR3 reads CASSQFPGTGLYEQYF. CDR3 nucleotide sequence: TGCGCCAGCAGCCAATTTCCCGGCACGGGGCTCTACGAGCAGTACTTC.

CDR3 sequence reads: CSARDRLGGDEQFF. CDR3 DNA: TGCAGTGCTAGAGATCGGCTAGGGGGTGACGAGCAGTTCTTC. The V gene is TRBV20-1, the J gene TRBJ2-1; D is possibly TRBD1 (6 bases). This CDR3 contains 14 residues. Trimming shortened V by 0 bases and J by 10 bases, and 16 bases separated the two germline ends. Germline V lookup: CDR1 DFQATT, CDR2 SNEGSKA (reference sequence).

The rearrangement uses TRBV7-9 and TRBJ1-1, with D possibly being TRBD1 (6 bases). The V and J ends lost 5 bases and 6 bases respectively, with 13 bases between them. The CDR3 sequence is 13 residues long. Germline lookup yields CDR1 SEHNR and CDR2 FQNEAQ (reference sequence). The CDR3 region is CASSEGGRAEAFF. The CDR3, as DNA: TGTGCCAGCAGCGAGGGGGGCAGGGCTGAAGCTTTCTTT.

This chain joins TRBV12-3 or TRBV12-4 and TRBJ1-3; the match to TRBD1 covers 7 bases. The CDR3 covers 17 residues. Trimming cost V 5 bases and J 0 bases; bases outside gene matches: 10. CDR3 in DNA: TGTGCCAGCAGTGGGCCGGGACAGACGGTCTCTGGAAACACCATATATTTT. Its translation: CASSGPGQTVSGNTIYF.

The V and J genes are TRBV24-1 and TRBJ2-1; 9 bases line up with TRBD2. The CDR3 contains 16 residues. Germline assignment: CDR1 KGHDR and CDR2 SFDVKD. V lost 4 bases, J lost 0 bases, and 3 bases stayed unmatched. This CDR3 is CATSDNSGSSYNEQFF. The CDR3 bases are TGTGCCACCAGTGACAATAGCGGGAGCTCCTACAATGAGCAGTTCTTC.

The V and J genes are TRBV2 and TRBJ2-7, with D perhaps TRBD1 (5 bases). With 4 bases removed from V and 2 bases from J, the gap between germline ends came to 21 bases. Looked up from germline, CDR1 is SNHLY and CDR2 is FYNNEI. CDR3 length: 17 amino acids. CDR3 DNA sequence: TGTGCCAGCAGTGTCCGCTTCGTGGGGCAACTCCCCTACGAGCAGTACTTC. Encoded protein: CASSVRFVGQLPYEQYF.

V usage is TRBV15 and J usage is TRBJ2-3; D gene uncertain. Looked up from germline, CDR1 is LNHNV and CDR2 is YYDKDF (reference sequence). Trimming removed 0 bases from V and 3 bases from J, with 10 bases in between. The CDR3 is 15 residues long. This CDR3 is CATSRDGTLTDTQYF. Here the CDR3 DNA reads TGTGCCACCAGCAGAGACGGAACCTTAACAGATACGCAGTATTTT. The full variable domain, its missing parts supplied by reference TRBV15 and TRBJ2-3, is DAMVIQNPRYQVTQFGKPVTLSCSQTLNHNVMYWYQQKSSQAPKLLFHYYDKDFNNEADTPDNFQSRRPNTSFCFLDIRSPGLGDTAMYLCATSRDGTLTDTQYFGPGTRLTVL.

V is TRBV28 and J is TRBJ1-1; TRBD1 might be the D (5 bases). Germline V gene data show CDR1 as MDHEN and CDR2 as SYDVKM. The CDR3 spans 14 residues. The germline V and J ends were trimmed by 2 bases and 4 bases, with 11 bases remaining between them. The chain's CDR3 is CASSLQAGSTEAFF. Here the CDR3 DNA reads TGTGCCAGCAGTTTACAGGCAGGGAGCACTGAAGCTTTCTTT.